These T cell receptor beta chains were read from a single sample in a study of cytomegalovirus exposure and HLA in healthy donors. Method: immunoSEQ multiplex PCR; TCRdb's copy keeps in-frame clones and lacks some. The repertoire consists of over 75,000 clones, with 65% to 80% occurring once and the leading ten covering approximately 16%. Sequences were obtained from PBMCs. The receptors originated from a man aged 55 to 70 in good health and CMV-seropositive. Both conserved end residues are part of each CDR3. Fields, in order: D gene, J gene, V gene, clone size, CDR3 protein, CDR3 DNA. A D gene is named only where the DNA matches it firmly. Clone size is shown for a subset of rows, as once, few, many or a class of expanded clone.

>.|TRBJ1-2|TRBV4-1|.
CASSPSGYPNYGYTF
TGCGCCAGCAGCCCCTCAGGGTATCCTAACTATGGCTACACCTTC
>TRBD2|TRBJ2-5|TRBV6-5|.
CASSYTGTRGETQYF
TGTGCCAGCAGTTACACCGGGACTAGAGGAGAGACCCAGTACTTC
>TRBD1|TRBJ1-2|TRBV27|.
CASSFRGTGPDYGYTF
TGTGCCAGCAGTTTTAGAGGGACAGGTCCCGACTATGGCTACACCTTC
>.|TRBJ2-3|TRBV11-1|.
CASSPIGGPEDTQYF
TGTGCCAGCAGCCCCATCGGCGGGCCTGAGGATACGCAGTATTTT
>TRBD1|TRBJ1-5|TRBV19|few
CASRDRGGQPQHF
TGTGCCAGTAGGGACAGGGGCGGTCAGCCCCAGCATTTT
>.|TRBJ2-5|TRBV28|.
CASSARLSLQETQYF
TGTGCCAGCAGTGCCCGACTGTCCCTACAAGAGACCCAGTACTTC
>.|TRBJ1-1|TRBV10-3|once
CAISEGGRNTEAFF
TGTGCCATCAGTGAGGGAGGCAGGAACACTGAAGCTTTCTTT
>.|TRBJ1-1|TRBV29-1|.
CSVLDKFEAFF
TGCAGCGTTTTGGACAAGTTTGAAGCTTTCTTT
>.|TRBJ1-4|TRBV7-9|.
CASSLGWSGVKEKLFF
TGTGCCAGCAGCTTAGGTTGGTCAGGGGTAAAGGAAAAACTGTTTTTT
>.|TRBJ2-7|TRBV7-2|few
CASSLGTSSYEQYF
TGTGCCAGCAGCTTAGGGACAAGCTCCTACGAGCAGTACTTC
>TRBD2|TRBJ2-1|TRBV7-6|few
CASSLGVRLAGADEQFF
TGTGCCAGCAGCTTAGGGGTAAGACTAGCGGGGGCGGATGAGCAGTTCTTC
>TRBD2|TRBJ2-2|TRBV6-5|.
CASSYFSGGVTGELFF
TGTGCCAGCAGTTATTTCAGCGGGGGGGTAACCGGGGAGCTGTTTTTT
>TRBD1|TRBJ2-7|TRBV27|.
CASSRDSSYEQYF
TGTGCCAGCAGCAGGGACAGTTCCTACGAGCAGTACTTC
>.|TRBJ2-3|TRBV10-3|.
CAISEGQRDTQYF
TGTGCCATCAGTGAGGGGCAAAGAGATACGCAGTATTTT